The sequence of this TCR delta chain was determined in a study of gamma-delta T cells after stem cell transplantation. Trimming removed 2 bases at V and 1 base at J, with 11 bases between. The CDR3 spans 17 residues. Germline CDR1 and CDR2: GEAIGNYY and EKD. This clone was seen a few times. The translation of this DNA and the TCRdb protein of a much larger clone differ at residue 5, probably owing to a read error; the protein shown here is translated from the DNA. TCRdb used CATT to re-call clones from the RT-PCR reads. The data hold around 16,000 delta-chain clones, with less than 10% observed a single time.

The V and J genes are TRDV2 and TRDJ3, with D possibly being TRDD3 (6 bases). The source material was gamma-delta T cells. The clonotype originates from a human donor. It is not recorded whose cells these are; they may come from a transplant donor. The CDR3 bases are TGTGCCTGTGACATTACTGGGATTTCCTGGGACACCCGACAGATGTTTTTC. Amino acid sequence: CACDITGISWDTRQMFF.